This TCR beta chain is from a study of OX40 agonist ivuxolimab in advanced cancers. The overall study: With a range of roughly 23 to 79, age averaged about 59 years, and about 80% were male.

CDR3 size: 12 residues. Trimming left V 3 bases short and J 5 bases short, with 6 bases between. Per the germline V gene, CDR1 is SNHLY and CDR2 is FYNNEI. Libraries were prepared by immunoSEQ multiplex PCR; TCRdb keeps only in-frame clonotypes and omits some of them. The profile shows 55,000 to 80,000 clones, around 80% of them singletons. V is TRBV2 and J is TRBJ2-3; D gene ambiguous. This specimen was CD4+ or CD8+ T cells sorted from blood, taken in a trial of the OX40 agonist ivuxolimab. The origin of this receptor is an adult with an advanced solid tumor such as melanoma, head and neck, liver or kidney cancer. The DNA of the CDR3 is TGTGCCAGCAGTGAGGTAAAAGATACGCAGTATTTT. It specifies CASSEVKDTQYF.